This passage covers 18 T cell receptor beta chains from one sample sequenced in a study of post-analysis software for immune sequencing data. Their target antigens are unknown. Unique molecular identifiers had been added to the TCR beta cDNA libraries. Using its own MiXCR run on the PCR reads, TCRdb lists one record per CDR3 protein. The repertoire holds about 540,000 distinct CDR3 sequences, with around 34% as singletons. Points from the study as a whole: About five TRBV segments, including TRBV5-6, TRBV5-1 and TRBV20-1, were more frequent in patients than controls.

Specimen: blood. Receptors were obtained from a girl aged 2-17 years with multiple sclerosis.

This clonotype was observed at least ten times. V and J are TRBV29-1 and TRBJ2-5; D call uncertain. The CDR3 loop spans 12 amino acids. Germline V CDR1 and CDR2: SQVTM, ANQGSEA. The V end lost 4 bases, the J end lost 1 base, and 7 bases lay between the germline ends. The CDR3 bases are TGCAGCGTTGTAGAGGTCCAAGAGACCCAGTACTTC. This gives the protein CSVVEVQETQYF.

The rearrangement uses TRBV20-1 and TRBJ2-1; D is unresolved. Trimming removed 1 base at V and 0 bases at J, with 7 bases between. CDR1 is DFQATT and CDR2 is SNEGSKA in the germline V gene (reference sequence). The CDR3 is made up of 14 amino acids. The CDR3 DNA reads TGCAGTGCTAGAGCGGTAAGCTCCTACAATGAGCAGTTCTTC. This encodes CSARAVSSYNEQFF.

Note on this clonotype: The junction departs from germline at one end; a sequencing error may be responsible. The CDR3 coding sequence is TGTGCCAGCAGGGACTCGAGGAAAACTGAAGCTTTCTTT. This sequence encodes CASRDSRKTEAFF. The chain employs TRBV6-4 and TRBJ1-1, with D unclear. The germline V gene encodes CDR1 MRHNA and CDR2 SNTAGT. The CDR3 runs to 13 residues.

The V and J genes are TRBV5-1 and TRBJ1-1, with D unresolved. Per the germline V gene, CDR1 is SGHRS and CDR2 is YFSETQ. This CDR3 is built from 14 residues. Trimming took 1 base from V and 4 from J, leaving 11 bases between them. CDR3 sequence reads: CASSLNVVGTEAFF. The DNA for the CDR3 is TGCGCCAGCAGCTTGAACGTTGTAGGCACTGAAGCTTTCTTT. The whole variable domain, filled in from reference TRBV5-1 and TRBJ1-1, reads KAGVTQTPRYLIKTRGQQVTLSCSPISGHRSVSWYQQTPGQGLQFLFEYFSETQRNKGNFPGRFSGRQFSNSRSEMNVSTLELGDSALYLCASSLNVVGTEAFFGQGTRLTVV.

This clonotype was seen a handful of times. The J gene is TRBJ2-3, the V gene TRBV20-1; TRBD1 agrees at 8 bases. V shed 6 bases, J shed 3 bases, and the junction held 11 bases outside the gene matches. Germline V gene sequence: CDR1 DFQATT, CDR2 SNEGSKA (reference sequence). The length of the CDR3 is 15 residues. CDR3 residues: CSAVGQGRGTDTQYF. DNA for the CDR3: TGCAGTGCCGTAGGACAGGGAAGAGGGACAGATACGCAGTATTTT.

A note on this clonotype: A much larger clone lies one base from this, so it may be a read error. This chain connects TRBV7-9 to TRBJ2-5; D may be TRBD1 (6 bases). There are 14 residues in the CDR3. Germline CDR1 and CDR2: SEHNR and FQNEAQ (reference sequence). The CDR3 loop reads CASSLPTGQETKYF. CDR3 nucleotide sequence: TGTGCCAGCAGCTTGCCGACAGGCCAAGAGACCAAGTACTTC.

CDR3 DNA: TGTGCCAGCAGCCGGACTAGCGGGGGTCACAATGAGCAGTTCTTC. Amino acids: CASSRTSGGHNEQFF. J is TRBJ2-1 and V is TRBV12-3 or TRBV12-4; 13 bases line up with TRBD2. This CDR3 contains 15 residues. The V gene end was trimmed by 6 bases and the J gene end by 5 bases; junction bases not matched to a gene: 4.

The V gene is TRBV4-2, the J gene TRBJ1-4, with TRBD1 matching over 9 bases. Germline V gene lookup returns CDR1 LGHNA and CDR2 YNFKEQ. The ends lost 0 bases at V and 7 bases at J; junction bases unmatched: 6. The CDR3 is made up of 16 amino acids. The CDR3: CASSQDVGQGSEKLFF. The CDR3 DNA sequence: TGTGCCAGCAGCCAAGACGTGGGACAGGGAAGTGAAAAACTGTTTTTT.

Only a few counts were recorded for this clonotype. This chain uses TRBV5-5 with TRBJ2-1; 7 bases align to TRBD1. Germline assignment: CDR1 SGHKS and CDR2 YYEKEE (reference sequence). The CDR3 consists of 15 residues. V shed 4 bases, J shed 3 bases, and the junction held 7 bases outside the gene matches. CDR3 coding DNA: TGTGCCAGCAGCACACAGGGGTTACTCTACAATGAGCAGTTCTTC. The encoded protein is CASSTQGLLYNEQFF.

This chain joins TRBV10-3 and TRBJ2-3, with 12 bases lining up with TRBD2. Germline trimming cut 8 bases from V and 0 bases from J; bases unmatched to any gene: 9. The CDR3 length is 17 residues. Germline lookup yields CDR1 ENHRY and CDR2 SYGVKD. The chain's CDR3 is CAIGPRLAGESTDTQYF. CDR3 coding DNA: TGTGCCATCGGCCCGCGACTAGCGGGGGAGAGCACAGATACGCAGTATTTT.

In this sample, this clonotype turned up a few times. J is TRBJ2-1 and V is TRBV29-1; D perhaps matches TRBD2 (6 bases). From germline, CDR1 is SQVTM and CDR2 ANQGSEA. Trimming removed 3 bases from V and 3 bases from J, with 15 bases in between. The CDR3 contains 15 residues. The CDR3 nucleotides are TGCAGCGTTGATGCCCGATTAGCGGACTACAATGAGCAGTTCTTC. Amino acid sequence: CSVDARLADYNEQFF.

The V and J genes are TRBV12-3 or TRBV12-4 and TRBJ1-2; no reliable D call. The CDR3 runs to 13 residues. The ends were cut back, 5 bases at V and 4 bases at J, with 11 bases in the middle. CDR3: CASSTPGLYGYTF. In nucleotides, the CDR3 is TGTGCCAGCAGTACCCCAGGCCTCTATGGCTACACCTTC.

CDR3: CSARLTITDTQYF. The CDR3 DNA reads TGCAGTGCTAGACTCACCATCACAGATACGCAGTATTTT. V usage is TRBV20-1 and J usage is TRBJ2-3; D is uncertain. The V end was cut by 2 bases, the J end by 2 bases, with 8 bases between. The CDR3 has 13 amino acids. Germline V gene data show CDR1 as DFQATT and CDR2 as SNEGSKA (reference sequence).

The V call is TRBV20-1, the J call TRBJ2-3; D might be TRBD1 or TRBD2, each matching 5 bases. Between the trimmed V and J ends, which lost 1 base and 1 base, there was a span of 15 bases. The CDR3 runs to 16 residues. The germline V gene encodes CDR1 DFQATT and CDR2 SNEGSKA (reference sequence). This chain's CDR3 is CSARAGTATGTDTQYF. The CDR3 bases are TGCAGTGCTAGAGCAGGGACGGCCACTGGCACAGATACGCAGTATTTT.

The rearrangement joins TRBV5-1 to TRBJ2-7; 7 bases align to TRBD1. CDR1 and CDR2 (germline): SGHRS, YFSETQ. J gave up 4 bases and V 1 base, and 5 bases lay outside the gene matches. The CDR3 totals 14 residues. CDR3 coding DNA: TGCGCCAGCAGCTTGCAGGCAGGGGGATACGAGCAGTACTTC. Its protein product is CASSLQAGGYEQYF.

This clonotype has more than one count but fewer than ten. The V gene is TRBV20-1, the J gene TRBJ2-3, with 10 bases fitting TRBD2. Germline V gene lookup returns CDR1 DFQATT and CDR2 SNEGSKA (reference sequence). This CDR3 has 15 amino acids. Losses at the gene ends were 6 bases for V and 1 base for J; bases not matched to a gene: 7. In DNA, the CDR3 is TGCAGTGCCACAACTAGCGGGGCTGGCACAGATACGCAGTATTTT. This encodes CSATTSGAGTDTQYF.

This clonotype has a handful of counts. The chain uses TRBV28 and TRBJ1-4, with 7 bases aligning to TRBD1. CDR1 and CDR2 (germline): MDHEN, SYDVKM. J gave up 7 bases and V 2 bases, and 7 bases lay outside the gene matches. The CDR3 is made up of 15 amino acids. CDR3 nucleotides: TGTGCCAGCAGTTTAGGGGACAGTCGGAGTGAAAAACTGTTTTTT. This encodes CASSLGDSRSEKLFF.

V usage is TRBV11-2 and J usage is TRBJ1-2, with TRBD1 matching 9 bases. J was trimmed by 7 bases and V by 2 bases; bases with no gene match: 8. The CDR3 is 15 amino acids. Looked up from germline, CDR1 is SGHAT and CDR2 is FQNNGV. The DNA for the CDR3 is TGTGCCAGCAGCTTAAACCCTACAGGGGGCGGTGGCTACACCTTC. It specifies CASSLNPTGGGGYTF.